Below, 14 T cell receptor beta chains from the same sample are listed, as sequenced in a study of Graves' ophthalmopathy and Graves' hyperthyroidism. Amplification targeted the TCR beta CDR3 regions, with RNA transcripts as the source material. HTBI primers primed a first-round RT-PCR, and a second-round multiplex PCR followed. Each CDR3 protein gets one entry after TCRdb re-called the multiplex PCR reads with MiXCR. The sample contains about 1.2 million distinct CDR3 sequences, about 35% of which appear only once. Sequencing used peripheral blood or thyroid tissue (not recorded which). The receptors originated from an adult man with Graves' hyperthyroidism.

This clonotype turned up a few times. The chain joins TRBV6-5 to TRBJ1-3; no reliable D call. This CDR3 spans 16 amino acids. Trimming cost V 0 bases and J 0 bases, with 9 bases left between them. Germline values: CDR1 MNHEY, CDR2 SVGAGI. The CDR3 here is CASSYSIRASGNTIYF. The CDR3 DNA reads as TGTGCCAGCAGTTACTCGATAAGAGCCTCTGGAAACACCATATATTTT.

Regarding this clonotype: Sequence at one end of the junction differs from germline and may be a read error. The chain joins TRBV10-3 to TRBJ1-5; TRBD1 matches 7 bases. This CDR3 spans 13 amino acids. The germline V gene has CDR1 ENHRY and CDR2 SYGVKD. CDR3 DNA: TGTGCCAGCAGTGAGGGACAGATCCAGCCCCAGCATTTT. This codes for CASSEGQIQPQHF.

This clonotype was detected many times. The chain has TRBV10-3 and TRBJ1-6, with 7 bases that match TRBD1. The V segment lost 6 bases and the J segment 6 bases; nucleotides outside the gene matches: 2. This CDR3 spans 13 amino acids. Germline CDR1 and CDR2: ENHRY and SYGVKD. The CDR3 nucleotides read TGTGCCATCAGGGGGGACAGTAATTCACCCCTCCACTTT. Protein sequence: CAIRGDSNSPLHF.

The V and J genes are TRBV10-2 and TRBJ2-6, with a weak D call TRBD1 (6 bases). V was cut by 2 bases and J by 0 bases, with 14 bases left in between. CDR3 length: 18 amino acids. The V gene's germline CDR1 is WSHSY and CDR2 SAAADI. The CDR3 bases are TGCGCCAGCAGTGAGCCGGACAGAACTATCTCTGGGGCCAACGTCCTGACTTTC. Translated, it gives CASSEPDRTISGANVLTF.

The chain links TRBV19 to TRBJ1-6; 8 nucleotides match TRBD1. The CDR3 length is 16 residues. The germline V gene encodes CDR1 LNHDA and CDR2 SQIVND (reference sequence). V lost 3 bases, J lost 2 bases, and 3 bases stayed unmatched. CDR3 in amino acids: CASSISTGAYNSPLHF. The CDR3 DNA follows: TGTGCCAGTAGTATCTCGACAGGGGCCTATAATTCACCCCTCCACTTT.

Many counts were recorded for this clonotype. The V call is TRBV10-3, the J call TRBJ1-2, with 8 bases matching TRBD1. The CDR3 is 17 residues long. Germline CDR1 is ENHRY and CDR2 is SYGVKD. With 2 bases clipped from V and 2 bases from J, the junction kept 10 bases outside the gene matches. As DNA, the CDR3 is TGTGCCATCAGTGAGCCGGACGACAGGGGAAGAAACTATGGCTACACCTTC. Translation: CAISEPDDRGRNYGYTF.

The sample holds many counts of this clonotype. V gene TRBV10-3 combines with J gene TRBJ1-1; 8 nucleotides line up with TRBD1. Germline values: CDR1 ENHRY, CDR2 SYGVKD. Germline trimming cut 10 bases from V and 2 bases from J; bases unmatched to any gene: 9. CDR3 length: 14 residues. CDR3 coding DNA: TGTGCCAGCAGGGAGGACAGGGTAAACACTGAAGCTTTCTTT. Amino acids: CASREDRVNTEAFF.

In this sample, this clonotype turned up many times. The chain couples TRBV7-2 to TRBJ1-1; D ambiguous. The CDR3 sequence is 13 residues long. Between the trimmed V and J ends, which lost 5 bases and 5 bases, there was a span of 12 bases. Germline CDR1 is SGHTA and CDR2 is FQGNSA. The CDR3 here is CASSALRGTEAFF. The CDR3 nucleotides are TGTGCCAGCAGCGCCCTCAGAGGAACTGAAGCTTTCTTT. Supplemented by reference TRBV7-2 and TRBJ1-1, the full variable domain reads GAGVSQSPSNKVTEKGKDVELRCDPISGHTALYWYRQSLGQGLEFLIYFQGNSAPDKSGLPSDRFSAERTGGSVSTLTIQRTQQEDSAVYLCASSALRGTEAFFGQGTRLTVV.

This clonotype has ten or more counts. The chain couples TRBV29-1 to TRBJ2-7, with 9 bases identical to TRBD1. CDR3 length: 13 residues. Losses at the gene ends were 7 bases for V and 3 bases for J; bases not matched to a gene: 7. Germline V gene lookup returns CDR1 SQVTM and CDR2 ANQGSEA. The CDR3 loop reads CSARTGELYEQYF. As DNA, the CDR3 is TGCAGCGCCCGGACAGGGGAACTCTACGAGCAGTACTTC.

The CDR3 region has the DNA TGCGCCAGCAGCCAAGATCGCTCGGGGTTGGGGGAGACCCAGTACTTC. Encoded protein: CASSQDRSGLGETQYF. The genes are TRBV4-3 and TRBJ2-5; tentatively, D is TRBD2 (5 bases). Germline values: CDR1 LGHNA, CDR2 YSLEER. Trimming removed 0 bases from V and 5 bases from J, with 16 bases in between. The CDR3 has 16 residues.

V and J are TRBV5-1 and TRBJ1-2; the match to TRBD1 covers 7 bases. The J segment lost 3 bases and the V segment lost 0 bases, leaving 5 bases of the junction unmatched. This CDR3 is 15 amino acids long. The V gene's germline CDR1 is SGHRS and CDR2 YFSETQ. The CDR3 loop is CASSLEEGAHYGYTF. CDR3 coding DNA: TGCGCCAGCAGCTTGGAGGAGGGGGCCCACTATGGCTACACCTTC.

This clonotype was detected only once. One end of the junction does not line up with germline, which may come from a read error. The V call is TRBV7-2, the J call TRBJ1-2, with 9 bases lining up with TRBD1. CDR1 SGHTA and CDR2 FQGNSA come from the germline V gene. CDR3 length equals 16 residues. CDR3 coding DNA: TGCGCCAGCAGCCAAGTTTTCCCCGGGACAGGGCCTGGCTACACCTTC. Protein product: CASSQVFPGTGPGYTF.

This clonotype was counted a few times. One junction end does not reproduce the germline sequence, and a read error may be involved. The chain employs TRBV10-2 and TRBJ2-5, with a tentative D call TRBD1 (5 bases). CDR1 is WSHSY, CDR2 SAAADI, per germline. The CDR3 contains 14 residues. The CDR3 loop reads CASTPGWEKETQYF. The CDR3 coding sequence is TGTGCCAGCACCCCAGGGTGGGAAAAAGAGACCCAGTACTTC.

The CDR3 bases are TGTGCCAGCTCACCGAGGAGAGGTACAGGGGACACTGAAGCTTTCTTT. Amino acids: CASSPRRGTGDTEAFF. This chain uses TRBV9 with TRBJ1-1; 7 positions agree with TRBD1. The length of the CDR3 is 16 residues. Germline CDR1 is SGDLS and CDR2 is YYNGEE. V trimming: 7 bases; J trimming: 3 bases; junction bases outside the gene matches: 15.